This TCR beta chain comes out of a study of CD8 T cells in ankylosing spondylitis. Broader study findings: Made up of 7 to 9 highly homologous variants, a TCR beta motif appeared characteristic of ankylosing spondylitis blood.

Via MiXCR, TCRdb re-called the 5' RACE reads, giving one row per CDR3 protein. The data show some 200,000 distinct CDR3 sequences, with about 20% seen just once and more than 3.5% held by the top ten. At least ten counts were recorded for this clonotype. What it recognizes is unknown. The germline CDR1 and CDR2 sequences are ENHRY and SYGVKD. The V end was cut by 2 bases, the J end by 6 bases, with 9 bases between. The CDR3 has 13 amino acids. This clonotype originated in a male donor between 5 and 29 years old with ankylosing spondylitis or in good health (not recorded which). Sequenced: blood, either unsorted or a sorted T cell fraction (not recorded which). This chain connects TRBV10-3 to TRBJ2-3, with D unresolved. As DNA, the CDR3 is TGTGCCATCAGTGAGGGGCCCCGTGATACGCAGTATTTT. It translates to CAISEGPRDTQYF.